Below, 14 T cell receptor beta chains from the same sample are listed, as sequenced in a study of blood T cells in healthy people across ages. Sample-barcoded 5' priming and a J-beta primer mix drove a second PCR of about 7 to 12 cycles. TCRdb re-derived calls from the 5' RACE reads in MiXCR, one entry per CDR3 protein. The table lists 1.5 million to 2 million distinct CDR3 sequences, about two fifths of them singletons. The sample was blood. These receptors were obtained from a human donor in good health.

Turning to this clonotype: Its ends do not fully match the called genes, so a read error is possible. For the CDR3, the DNA is TGTACCAGCAGCTGGGACCTGAACACTGAAGCTTTCTTT. This sequence encodes CTSSWDLNTEAFF. This chain uses TRBV7-9 with TRBJ1-1, with a tentative D call TRBD1 (5 bases). Germline lookup yields CDR1 SEHNR and CDR2 FQNEAQ (reference sequence). This CDR3 has 13 amino acids.

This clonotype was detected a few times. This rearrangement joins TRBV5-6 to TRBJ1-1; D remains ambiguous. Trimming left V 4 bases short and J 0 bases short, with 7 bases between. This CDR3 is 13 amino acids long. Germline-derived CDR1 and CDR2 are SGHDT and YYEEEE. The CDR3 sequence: CASSQIMNTEAFF. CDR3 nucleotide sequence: TGTGCCAGCAGCCAGATTATGAACACTGAAGCTTTCTTT.

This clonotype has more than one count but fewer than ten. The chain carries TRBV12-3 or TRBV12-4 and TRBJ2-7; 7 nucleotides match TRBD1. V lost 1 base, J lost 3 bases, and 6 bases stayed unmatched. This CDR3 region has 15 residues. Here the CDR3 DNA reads TGTGCCAGCAGTTTAGGAGGGGACAGTTTCTACGAGCAGTACTTC. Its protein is CASSLGGDSFYEQYF.

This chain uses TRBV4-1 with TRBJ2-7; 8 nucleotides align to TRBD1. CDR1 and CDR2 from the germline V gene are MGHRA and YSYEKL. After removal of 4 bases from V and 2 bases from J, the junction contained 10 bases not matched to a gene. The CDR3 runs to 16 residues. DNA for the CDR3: TGCGCCAGCAGCCTGGGTACAGGGGGATTCGCCTACGAGCAGTACTTC. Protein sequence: CASSLGTGGFAYEQYF.

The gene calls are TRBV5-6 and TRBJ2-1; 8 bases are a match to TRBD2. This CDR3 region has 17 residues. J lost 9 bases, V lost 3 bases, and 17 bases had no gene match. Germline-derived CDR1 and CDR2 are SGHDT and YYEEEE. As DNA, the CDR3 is TGTGCCAGCAGCTCCGCCGGGGTAGCGGGGTTAGGTAGTGAGCAGTTCTTC. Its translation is CASSSAGVAGLGSEQFF.

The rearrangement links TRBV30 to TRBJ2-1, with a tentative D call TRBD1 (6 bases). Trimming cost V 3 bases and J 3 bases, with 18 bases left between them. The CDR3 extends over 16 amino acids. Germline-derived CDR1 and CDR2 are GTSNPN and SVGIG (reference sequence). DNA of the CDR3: TGTGCCTGGAGGGGACAAGGTTTCCGAGACTACAATGAGCAGTTCTTC. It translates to CAWRGQGFRDYNEQFF.

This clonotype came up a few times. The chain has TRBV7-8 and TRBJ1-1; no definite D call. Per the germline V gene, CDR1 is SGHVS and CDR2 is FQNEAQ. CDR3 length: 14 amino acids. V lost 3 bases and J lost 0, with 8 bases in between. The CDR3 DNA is TGTGCCAGCAGCTTTTTTTGGATGAACACTGAAGCTTTCTTT. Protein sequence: CASSFFWMNTEAFF.

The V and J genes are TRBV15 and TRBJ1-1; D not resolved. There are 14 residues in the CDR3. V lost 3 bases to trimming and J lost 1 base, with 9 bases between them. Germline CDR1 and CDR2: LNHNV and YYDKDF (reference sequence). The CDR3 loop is CATSSLPENTEAFF. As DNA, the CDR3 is TGTGCCACCAGCAGCCTACCTGAGAACACTGAAGCTTTCTTT. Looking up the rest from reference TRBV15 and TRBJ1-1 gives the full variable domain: DAMVIQNPRYQVTQFGKPVTLSCSQTLNHNVMYWYQQKSSQAPKLLFHYYDKDFNNEADTPDNFQSRRPNTSFCFLDIRSPGLGDTAMYLCATSSLPENTEAFFGQGTRLTVV.

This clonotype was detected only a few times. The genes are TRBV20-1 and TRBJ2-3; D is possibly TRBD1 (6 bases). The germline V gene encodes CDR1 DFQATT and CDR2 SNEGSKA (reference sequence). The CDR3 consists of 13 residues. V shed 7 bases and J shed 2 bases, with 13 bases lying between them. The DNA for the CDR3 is TGCAGTGTGGCCGACAGGCCCACAGATACGCAGTATTTT. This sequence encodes CSVADRPTDTQYF.

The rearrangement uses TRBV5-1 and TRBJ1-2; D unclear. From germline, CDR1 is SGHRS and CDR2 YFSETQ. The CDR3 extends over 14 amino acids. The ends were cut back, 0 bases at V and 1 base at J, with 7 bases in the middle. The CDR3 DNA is TGCGCCAGCAGCTTGGACAGCATTAACTATGGCTACACCTTC. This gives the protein CASSLDSINYGYTF.

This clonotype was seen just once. For the CDR3, the DNA is TGCGCCAGCAGCCAAGAAAACCTGGGACTGAGTAATTCACCCCTCCACTTT. It encodes CASSQENLGLSNSPLHF. The chain couples TRBV4-1 to TRBJ1-6; the D gene is possibly TRBD1 (5 bases). V shed 0 bases and J shed 6 bases, with 15 bases lying between them. The CDR3 consists of 17 residues. Germline CDR1 MGHRA, CDR2 YSYEKL.

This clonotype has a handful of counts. The CDR3 here is CASSYLTRRTEAFF. The CDR3 DNA is TGTGCCAGCAGCTACCTCACCCGGAGAACTGAAGCTTTCTTT. V and J are TRBV7-2 and TRBJ1-1; D not certain. Trimming shortened V by 4 bases and J by 5 bases, and 14 bases separated the two germline ends. CDR1 is SGHTA and CDR2 is FQGNSA in the germline V gene. There are 14 residues in the CDR3.

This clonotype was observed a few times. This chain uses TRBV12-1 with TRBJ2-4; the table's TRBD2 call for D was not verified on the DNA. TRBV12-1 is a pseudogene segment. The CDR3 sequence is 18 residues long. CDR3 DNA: TGTGCCAGCAGCCCCAGGATTTGGCGGGGGTTAGCCAAAAACATTCAGTACTTC. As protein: CASSPRIWRGLAKNIQYF.

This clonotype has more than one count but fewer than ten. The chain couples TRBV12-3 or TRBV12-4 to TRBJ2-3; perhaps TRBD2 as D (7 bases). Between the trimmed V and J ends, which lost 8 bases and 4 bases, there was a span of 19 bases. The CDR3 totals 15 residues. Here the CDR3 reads CASHQLGGGSDTQYF. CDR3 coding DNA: TGTGCCAGCCACCAATTAGGGGGGGGGTCAGATACGCAGTATTTT.